These T cell receptor beta chains were read from a single sample in a study of blood T cell repertoires in COVID-19. Clones were read by immunoSEQ multiplex PCR, and TCRdb kept only the in-frame ones, dropping some. The sample yields tens of thousands of clones, roughly 84% seen once. The sample taken for sequencing was peripheral blood. Every receptor here comes from a man aged 30 to 39 with COVID-19, enrolled during active disease. Each CDR3 is given with its conserved first and last residue. D genes are given only for firm matches.

j_gene	d_gene	v_gene	CDR3aa	CDR3nt
TRBJ1-2	.	TRBV7-2	CASSYPGIHGYTF	TGTGCCAGCAGCTATCCAGGGATCCATGGCTACACCTTC
TRBJ1-1	.	TRBV6-5	CASSHTSDRGEAFF	TGTGCCAGCAGTCACACCTCGGACAGAGGTGAAGCTTTCTTT
TRBJ1-1	TRBD1	TRBV4-1	CASSHPSYRGRGMNTEAFF	TGCGCCAGCAGCCACCCCAGTTACAGGGGAAGAGGTATGAACACTGAAGCTTTCTTT
TRBJ2-7	.	TRBV19	CASTTGRNSYEQYF	TGTGCCAGTACAACGGGTCGAAACTCCTACGAGCAGTACTTC
TRBJ2-7	.	TRBV21-1	CASSKERDRSYEQYF	TGTGCCAGCAGCAAAGAGCGGGACAGGTCCTACGAGCAGTACTTC
TRBJ2-7	TRBD1	TRBV10-3	CAISRDRVYEQYF	TGTGCCATCAGCAGGGACAGGGTCTACGAGCAGTACTTC
TRBJ2-3	.	TRBV19	CASSLEADTQYF	TGTGCCAGTAGCTTAGAGGCAGATACGCAGTATTTT
TRBJ2-5	.	TRBV6-6	CASSYPQTRQETQYF	TGTGCCAGCAGTTACCCCCAGACTAGACAAGAGACCCAGTACTTC
TRBJ1-1	.	TRBV24-1	CATRGGGSPNTEAFF	TGTGCCACCAGGGGCGGGGGGTCACCGAACACTGAAGCTTTCTTT
TRBJ1-1	.	TRBV9	CASSGEARNTEAFF	TGTGCCAGCAGCGGAGAAGCTAGGAACACTGAAGCTTTCTTT
TRBJ1-3	.	TRBV10-1	CASTSDSGNTIYF	TGCGCCAGCACCAGTGACTCTGGAAACACCATATATTTT
TRBJ1-1	.	TRBV5-6	CASSLEGRDTEAFF	TGTGCCAGCAGCTTGGAGGGGAGGGACACTGAAGCTTTCTTT
TRBJ1-1	.	TRBV19	CASSIGSVPEAFF	TGTGCCAGTAGTATAGGGTCGGTTCCTGAAGCTTTCTTT
TRBJ2-3	.	TRBV5-4	CASSPNILATDTQYF	TGTGCCAGCAGCCCCAATATCCTAGCTACAGATACGCAGTATTTT
TRBJ1-2	TRBD1	TRBV10-2	CASSEMGQHHYGYTF	TGCGCCAGCAGTGAGATGGGACAGCACCACTATGGCTACACCTTC
TRBJ1-3	.	TRBV7-8	CASSYTKGSNTIYF	TGTGCCAGCAGCTACACTAAAGGCTCAAACACCATATATTTT
TRBJ2-1	TRBD2	TRBV11-2	CASSNGLAGGSRDEQFF	TGTGCCAGCAGCAATGGACTAGCGGGAGGGTCCAGGGATGAGCAGTTCTTC
TRBJ2-3	.	TRBV28	CASSTTAGTDTQYF	TGTGCCAGCAGTACGACAGCTGGCACAGATACGCAGTATTTT